A single sample is the source of the 19 T cell receptor beta chains below, sequenced in a study of CD4 T cells in relation to SARS-CoV-2 and coronaviruses. Libraries were prepared by immunoSEQ multiplex PCR; TCRdb keeps only in-frame clonotypes and omits some of them. The data hold 60,000 to 80,000 clones, with more than 75% observed a single time. Before the COVID-19 pandemic, during about 2011-2019, CD4+ T cells were taken from unexposed donors. The sequenced sample consisted of memory CD4+ T cells from PBMCs. These TCRs come from a human donor in good health.

This clone was counted once. V usage is TRBV7-8 and J usage is TRBJ2-7, with TRBD2 matching over 7 bases. Trimming cost V 3 bases and J 2 bases; bases outside gene matches: 7. Germline V gene sequence: CDR1 SGHVS, CDR2 FQNEAQ. This CDR3 has 15 amino acids. The CDR3 reads CASSLVLARAYEQYF. The CDR3 coding sequence is TGTGCCAGCAGCTTGGTACTAGCGAGGGCCTACGAGCAGTACTTC. Complete variable domain (other parts from reference TRBV7-8 and TRBJ2-7): GAGVSQSPRYKVAKRGQDVALRCDPISGHVSLFWYQQALGQGPEFLTYFQNEAQLDKSGLPSDRFFAERPEGSVSTLKIQRTQQEDSAVYLCASSLVLARAYEQYFGPGTRLTVT.

J is TRBJ1-1 and V is TRBV13; D call uncertain. Germline V gives CDR1 PRHDT, CDR2 FYEKMQ (reference sequence). Trimming shortened V by 1 base and J by 1 base, and 4 bases separated the two germline ends. The CDR3 extends over 13 amino acids. The CDR3 sequence: CASSLEWNTEAFF. The CDR3 coding sequence is TGTGCCAGCAGCTTAGAATGGAACACTGAAGCTTTCTTT.

This chain uses TRBV9 with TRBJ2-1; 9 bases are a match to TRBD2. CDR3 length equals 15 residues. Germline trimming cut 0 bases from V and 6 bases from J; bases unmatched to any gene: 4. Germline V gene sequence: CDR1 SGDLS, CDR2 YYNGEE. The CDR3 region has the DNA TGTGCCAGCAGCGTAGAGGGCGGGGGGGGCAATGAGCAGTTCTTC. Its protein is CASSVEGGGGNEQFF. The full variable domain, completed using reference TRBV9 and TRBJ2-1, is DSGVTQTPKHLITATGQRVTLRCSPRSGDLSVYWYQQSLDQGLQFLIQYYNGEERAKGNILERFSAQQFPDLHSELNLSSLELGDSALYFCASSVEGGGGNEQFFGPGTRLTVL.

CDR3 protein: CASSPPGQGNSPLHF. CDR3 in DNA: TGTGCCAGCTCACCACCGGGACAGGGGAATTCACCCCTCCACTTT. The V gene is TRBV18, the J gene TRBJ1-6; 10 positions match TRBD1. Germline CDR1 KGHSH, CDR2 LQKENI. The CDR3 loop spans 15 amino acids. V lost 0 bases, J lost 7 bases, and 0 bases stayed unmatched.

J is TRBJ2-5 and V is TRBV10-3, with D maybe TRBD2 (5 bases). Looked up from germline, CDR1 is ENHRY and CDR2 is SYGVKD. With 5 bases removed from V and 5 bases from J, the gap between germline ends came to 12 bases. The CDR3 sequence is 13 residues long. In DNA form, the CDR3 reads TGTGCCATCAGTTTGGGAGTTCGGGAGACCCAGTACTTC. Amino acids: CAISLGVRETQYF.

The CDR3 loop is CASSQQPLETQYF. The CDR3 bases are TGTGCCAGCAGCCAGCAGCCATTAGAGACCCAGTACTTC. The chain recombines TRBV7-3 with TRBJ2-5; D ambiguous. Per germline, CDR1 SGHTA and CDR2 FQGTGA. The CDR3 has 13 residues. Trimming took off 5 bases at V and 4 bases at J, with 11 bases between the two ends.

This chain uses TRBV30 with TRBJ2-3; D perhaps matches TRBD1 (6 bases). The CDR3 runs to 11 residues. V was trimmed by 8 bases and J by 4 bases, leaving 10 bases between them. Germline CDR1 is GTSNPN and CDR2 is SVGIG (reference sequence). The CDR3, as DNA: TGTGCCGCAGGGGTGGCAGATACGCAGTATTTT. Protein: CAAGVADTQYF.

This rearrangement joins TRBV21-1 to TRBJ1-5; the listed D gene, TRBD1, was not tested against the DNA. TRBV21-1 is marked as a pseudogene. This CDR3 region has 16 residues. The CDR3 here is CASSKQAGWKDQPQHF. DNA of the CDR3: TGTGCCAGCAGCAAACAGGCAGGGTGGAAGGATCAGCCCCAGCATTTT.

The chain joins TRBV6-1 to TRBJ1-5, with no clear D. The CDR3 totals 13 residues. Germline CDR1 and CDR2: MNHNS and SASEGT. Trimming took off 5 bases at V and 3 bases at J, with 8 bases between the two ends. The DNA for the CDR3 is TGTGCCAGCAGTCCCGATAACAATCAGCCCCAGCATTTT. It codes for CASSPDNNQPQHF.

V and J are TRBV6-5 and TRBJ2-1; perhaps TRBD2 as D (7 bases). Trimming took 2 bases from V and 1 from J, leaving 9 bases between them. CDR3 length: 15 amino acids. The germline CDR1 and CDR2 sequences are MNHEY and SVGAGI. CDR3 nucleotides: TGTGCCAGCAGTTACGGGGGGGCGTCCTACAATGAGCAGTTCTTC. Protein product: CASSYGGASYNEQFF.

The chain joins TRBV6-4 to TRBJ2-5; tentatively, D is TRBD1 (5 bases). The germline V gene has CDR1 MRHNA and CDR2 SNTAGT. CDR3 size: 13 residues. Trimming stripped 6 bases from V and 7 bases from J, with 15 bases between. The CDR3 nucleotides read TGTGCCAGCAGCGTTGAAGAAAGGGGGACCCAGTACTTC. It translates to CASSVEERGTQYF.

The chain carries TRBV20-1 and TRBJ1-4, with D unresolved. CDR1 and CDR2 from the germline V gene are DFQATT and SNEGSKA (reference sequence). This CDR3 region has 10 residues. The V end was cut by 0 bases, the J end by 8 bases, with 1 base between. The CDR3 DNA reads as TGCAGTGCTAGAGAAGAAAAACTGTTTTTT. It translates to CSAREEKLFF.

This chain links TRBV9 with TRBJ1-3, with TRBD1 matching over 8 bases. The V and J ends lost 3 bases and 6 bases, in that order; junction bases with no gene match: 8. Germline V gene sequence: CDR1 SGDLS, CDR2 YYNGEE. This CDR3 is 15 amino acids long. The DNA of the CDR3 is TGTGCCAGCAGCGGCCGGGACAGGCTGACAAACACCATATATTTT. It encodes CASSGRDRLTNTIYF.

J is TRBJ1-4 and V is TRBV5-1, with D perhaps matching TRBD1 (5 bases). With 1 base removed from V and 5 bases from J, the gap between germline ends came to 15 bases. CDR1 and CDR2 from the germline V gene are SGHRS and YFSETQ. The CDR3 loop spans 16 amino acids. The CDR3 is CASSLTPDSMNEKLFF. CDR3 DNA sequence: TGCGCCAGCAGCTTGACTCCTGACAGTATGAATGAAAAACTGTTTTTT.

The chain carries TRBV6-5 and TRBJ1-1; a possible D gene is TRBD1 (6 bases). Germline loops: CDR1 MNHEY, CDR2 SVGAGI. Trimming left V 8 bases short and J 10 bases short, with 23 bases between. The CDR3 totals 14 residues. The CDR3 DNA reads TGTGCCAGCCTCCACAGGGTCGAAACCCCAAGAGCTTTCTTT. This gives the protein CASLHRVETPRAFF.

This rearrangement joins TRBV19 to TRBJ1-5; 9 bases line up with TRBD1. Losses at the gene ends were 5 bases for V and 4 bases for J; bases not matched to a gene: 6. Germline V CDR1 and CDR2: LNHDA, SQIVND (reference sequence). This CDR3 is built from 15 residues. The CDR3 here is CASSLTGTGNQPQHF. For the CDR3, the DNA is TGTGCCAGTAGTTTGACCGGGACAGGGAATCAGCCCCAGCATTTT.

The V gene is TRBV29-1, the J gene TRBJ1-2; D possibly corresponds to TRBD1 (5 bases). Deletions cut 7 bases from V and 4 bases from J, with 10 bases between. The CDR3 spans 11 residues. Germline V gene data show CDR1 as SQVTM and CDR2 as ANQGSEA. The CDR3 here is CSGGGGYGYTF. CDR3 coding DNA: TGCAGCGGGGGGGGAGGCTATGGCTACACCTTC. Combining the CDR3 with reference TRBV29-1 and TRBJ1-2 gives the whole variable domain SAVISQKPSRDICQRGTSLTIQCQVDSQVTMMFWYRQQPGQSLTLIATANQGSEATYESGFVIDKFPISRPNLTFSTLTVSNMSPEDSSIYLCSGGGGYGYTFGSGTRLTVV.

This clone was picked up a small number of times. The chain has TRBV23-1 and TRBJ1-3; the match to TRBD1 covers 7 bases. TRBV23-1 is an ORF, and what it does is uncertain. This CDR3 comprises 18 residues. J lost 2 bases, V lost 7 bases, and 17 bases had no gene match. CDR3 in DNA: TGCGCCAGCAAGGGGTTTCGGACAGGTCGATTCCCTGGAAACACCATATATTTT. Translating gives CASKGFRTGRFPGNTIYF.

V and J are TRBV28 and TRBJ2-1; 12 bases are a match to TRBD2. CDR3 length equals 15 residues. The V and J ends lost 5 bases and 4 bases, in that order; junction bases with no gene match: 3. Germline CDR1 MDHEN, CDR2 SYDVKM. The CDR3 sequence is CASSPLAGGYNEQFF. CDR3 nucleotides: TGTGCCAGCAGTCCACTAGCGGGAGGTTACAATGAGCAGTTCTTC.